The rows below give T cell receptor beta chains drawn from one sample of a study of T cell repertoires in cytomegalovirus infection. The antigens of these receptors remain unknown. A single record per CDR3 protein comes from TCRdb applying MiXCR to the reads. The profile covers 830,000 or so distinct CDR3 sequences, with approximately 29% appearing a single time and around 12% taken by the ten largest. The starting material was cultured CD8+ T cells from PBMCs, obtained from culture after CMV antigen stimulation. The source is a human donor in good health (CMV status not recorded). Some clones in this sample may be carry-over from other donors' samples. Both conserved end residues are part of each CDR3. The D gene is left open where the match is weak. For some rows the clone size is stated as once, few or many, or as a class when expanded; others skip it.

>TRBJ2-3|TRBV28|few|TRBD2
CASSFLAGNDPDTQYF
TGTGCCAGCAGTTTCTTAGCGGGAAATGATCCAGATACGCAGTATTTT
>TRBJ1-1|TRBV7-9|many|NA
CASSFLRDRDMNTEAFF
TGTGCCAGCAGCTTTCTCCGGGACCGAGATATGAACACTGAAGCTTTCTTT
>TRBJ1-2|TRBV29-1|NA|NA
CSVVGLGGRDYGYTF
TGCAGCGTTGTCGGATTGGGGGGGCGCGACTATGGCTACACCTTC
>TRBJ1-5|TRBV6-2/TRBV6-3|NA|NA
CASSSTGPWQGSRSNQPQHF
TGTGCCAGCAGTTCCACGGGCCCATGGCAGGGAAGCCGGAGCAATCAGCCCCAGCATTTT
>TRBJ1-2|TRBV6-4|NA|TRBD1
CASSESTGTEYYGYTF
TGTGCCAGCAGTGAATCGACCGGGACAGAGTACTATGGCTACACCTTC
>TRBJ1-5|TRBV12-3/TRBV12-4|NA|TRBD1
CASSITGGLNQSQHF
TGTGCCAGCAGTATTACAGGGGGCCTCAATCAGTCCCAGCATTTT
>TRBJ2-3|TRBV19|NA|NA
CASTTPNTDTQYF
TGTGCCAGTACAACGCCCAACACAGATACGCAGTATTTT
>TRBJ2-7|TRBV7-8|many|TRBD1
CASSLVQGANEQYF
TGTGCCAGCAGCTTAGTCCAGGGGGCTAACGAGCAGTACTTC
>TRBJ1-3|TRBV10-3|NA|NA
CAIREQGTGNTIYF
TGTGCCATCAGAGAACAGGGAACTGGAAACACCATATATTTT
>TRBJ2-1|TRBV14|NA|TRBD1
CASSHPDRTYNEQFF
TGTGCCAGCAGCCACCCGGACAGGACCTACAATGAGCAGTTCTTC
>TRBJ2-5|TRBV6-5|few|NA
CASSSPDIAQETQYF
TGTGCCAGCAGTTCCCCGGACATAGCCCAAGAGACCCAGTACTTC
>TRBJ2-5|TRBV7-6|many|NA
CASSLIQTNQETQYF
TGTGCCAGCAGCTTAATCCAGACTAACCAAGAGACCCAGTACTTC
>TRBJ1-6|TRBV19|NA|TRBD1
CASSGTVMNSPLHF
TGTGCCAGTAGTGGGACAGTTATGAATTCACCCCTCCACTTT
>TRBJ2-2|TRBV6-1|many|NA
CASTPRGYTGELFF
TGTGCCAGCACCCCAAGGGGTTACACCGGGGAGCTGTTTTTT
>TRBJ2-1|TRBV12-3/TRBV12-4|NA|TRBD1
CASSPGQLTYNKQFF
TGTGCCAGCAGCCCGGGACAGCTTACCTACAATAAGCAGTTCTTC
>TRBJ2-6|TRBV10-3|NA|NA
CAIRTDLGRGANVLTF
TGTGCCATCAGGACGGACCTCGGTCGGGGGGCCAACGTCCTGACTTTC
>TRBJ2-1|TRBV5-6|NA|TRBD2
CASSLAGTGTSGDPAYNEQFF
TGTGCCAGCAGCTTGGCAGGTACCGGGACTAGCGGGGACCCCGCCTACAATGAGCAGTTCTTC